This T cell receptor beta chain was sequenced for a study of T cell clones after liver transplantation. About the study: Standard immunosuppression, with no induction, continued until 12-24 months after transplant.

Assay: immunoSEQ multiplex PCR; the TCRdb copy retains only in-frame clones and omits some. Of tens of thousands of clones detected, 82% appear once; the ten largest clones hold 0.47%. The germline V gene has CDR1 LNHDA and CDR2 SQIVND (reference sequence). This CDR3 is 16 amino acids long. Trimming shortened V by 4 bases and J by 4 bases, and 19 bases separated the two germline ends. The clonotype originates from a human patient who received a liver transplant. Some T cells may be the graft donor's. This sequence joins TRBV19 and TRBJ1-2, with TRBD1 as a possible D gene (5 bases). Sequenced here: CD4+ T cells from blood, sampled just over 45 months after liver transplant. The CDR3 DNA follows: TGTGCCAGTAGTACGCCCCCGGGACCGAGATTCTATGGCTACACCTTC. Translation gives CASSTPPGPRFYGYTF.